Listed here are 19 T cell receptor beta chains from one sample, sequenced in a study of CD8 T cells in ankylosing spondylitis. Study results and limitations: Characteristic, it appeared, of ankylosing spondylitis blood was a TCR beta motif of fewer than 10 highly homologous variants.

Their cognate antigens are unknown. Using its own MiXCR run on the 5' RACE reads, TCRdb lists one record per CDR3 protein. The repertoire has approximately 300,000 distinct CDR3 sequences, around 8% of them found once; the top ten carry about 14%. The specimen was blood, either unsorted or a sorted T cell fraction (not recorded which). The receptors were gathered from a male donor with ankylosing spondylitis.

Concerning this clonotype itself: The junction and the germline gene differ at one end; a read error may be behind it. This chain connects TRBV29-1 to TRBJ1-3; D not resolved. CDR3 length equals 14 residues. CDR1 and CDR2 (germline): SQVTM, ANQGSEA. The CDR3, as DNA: TGCAGCGTTGCAGACACCAACTCTGAAAACACCATATATTTT. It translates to CSVADTNSENTIYF.

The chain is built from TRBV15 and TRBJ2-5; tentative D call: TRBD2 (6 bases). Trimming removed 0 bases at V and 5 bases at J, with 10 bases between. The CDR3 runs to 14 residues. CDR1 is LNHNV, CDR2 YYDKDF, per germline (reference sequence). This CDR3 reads CATSRDNRGETQYF. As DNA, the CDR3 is TGTGCCACCAGCAGAGATAACCGGGGGGAGACCCAGTACTTC. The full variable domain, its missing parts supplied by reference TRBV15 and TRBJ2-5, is DAMVIQNPRYQVTQFGKPVTLSCSQTLNHNVMYWYQQKSSQAPKLLFHYYDKDFNNEADTPDNFQSRRPNTSFCFLDIRSPGLGDTAMYLCATSRDNRGETQYFGPGTRLLVL.

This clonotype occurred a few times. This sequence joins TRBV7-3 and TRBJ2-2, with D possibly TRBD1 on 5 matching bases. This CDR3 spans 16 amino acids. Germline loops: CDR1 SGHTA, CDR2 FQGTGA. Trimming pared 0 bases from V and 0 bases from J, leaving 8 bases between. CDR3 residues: CASSLTGAPNTGELFF. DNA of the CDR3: TGTGCCAGCAGCTTAACAGGGGCACCGAACACCGGGGAGCTGTTTTTT.

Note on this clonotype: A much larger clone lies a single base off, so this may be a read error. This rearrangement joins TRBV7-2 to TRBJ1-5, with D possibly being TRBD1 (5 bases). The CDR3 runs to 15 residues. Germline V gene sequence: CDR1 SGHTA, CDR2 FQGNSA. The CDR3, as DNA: TGTGCCATCAGCTTAGCGCCGGGGGGCAATCAGCCCCAGCATTTT. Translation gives CAISLAPGGNQPQHF.

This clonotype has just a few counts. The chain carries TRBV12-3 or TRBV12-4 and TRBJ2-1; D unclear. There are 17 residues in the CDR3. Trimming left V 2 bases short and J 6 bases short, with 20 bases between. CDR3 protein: CASSLWVGGSSGNEQFF. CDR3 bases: TGTGCCAGCAGTTTATGGGTGGGTGGCAGCTCTGGCAATGAGCAGTTCTTC.

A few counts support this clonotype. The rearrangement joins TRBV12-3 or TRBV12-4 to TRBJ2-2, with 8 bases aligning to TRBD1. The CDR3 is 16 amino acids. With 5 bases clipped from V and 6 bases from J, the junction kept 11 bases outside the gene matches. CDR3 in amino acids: CASSNRDRSFPGELFF. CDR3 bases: TGTGCCAGCAGTAACCGGGACAGGAGTTTTCCCGGGGAGCTGTTTTTT.

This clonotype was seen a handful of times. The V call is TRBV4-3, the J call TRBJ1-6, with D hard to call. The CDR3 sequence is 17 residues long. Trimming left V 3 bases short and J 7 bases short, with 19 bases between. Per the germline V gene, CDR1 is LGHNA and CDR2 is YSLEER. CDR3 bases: TGCGCCAGCAGCCAGGCCTTCGACCCCCGCGGGAATTCACCCCTCCACTTT. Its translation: CASSQAFDPRGNSPLHF.

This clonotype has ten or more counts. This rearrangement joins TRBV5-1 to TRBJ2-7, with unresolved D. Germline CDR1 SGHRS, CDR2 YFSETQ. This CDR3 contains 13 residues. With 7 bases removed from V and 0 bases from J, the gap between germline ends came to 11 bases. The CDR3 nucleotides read TGCGCCAGCTCTGAACTGGGCTCCTACGAGCAGTACTTC. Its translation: CASSELGSYEQYF.

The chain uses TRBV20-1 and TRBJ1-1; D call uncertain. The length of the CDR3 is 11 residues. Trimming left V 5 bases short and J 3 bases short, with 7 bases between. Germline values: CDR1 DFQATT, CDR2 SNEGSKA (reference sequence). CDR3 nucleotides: TGCAGTGCTCCTAAGGACACTGAAGCTTTCTTT. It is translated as CSAPKDTEAFF.

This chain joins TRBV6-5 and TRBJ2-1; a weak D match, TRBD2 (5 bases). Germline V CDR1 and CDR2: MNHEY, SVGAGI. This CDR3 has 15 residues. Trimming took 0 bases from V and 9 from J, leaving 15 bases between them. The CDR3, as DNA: TGTGCCAGCAGTTACTCTTTAGCGTTCCTGGGTGAGCAGTTCTTC. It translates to CASSYSLAFLGEQFF.

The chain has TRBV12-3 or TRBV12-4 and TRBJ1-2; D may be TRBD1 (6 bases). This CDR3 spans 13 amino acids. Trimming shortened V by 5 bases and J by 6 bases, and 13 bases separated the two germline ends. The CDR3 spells CASSLGQPDGYTF. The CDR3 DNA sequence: TGTGCCAGCAGTCTCGGACAGCCGGATGGCTACACCTTC.

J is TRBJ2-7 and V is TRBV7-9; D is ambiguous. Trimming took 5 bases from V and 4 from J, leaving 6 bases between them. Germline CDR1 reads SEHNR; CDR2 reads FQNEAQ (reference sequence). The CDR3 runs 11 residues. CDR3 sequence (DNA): TGTGCCAGCAGCGCCGAGTACGAGCAGTACTTC. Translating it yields CASSAEYEQYF.

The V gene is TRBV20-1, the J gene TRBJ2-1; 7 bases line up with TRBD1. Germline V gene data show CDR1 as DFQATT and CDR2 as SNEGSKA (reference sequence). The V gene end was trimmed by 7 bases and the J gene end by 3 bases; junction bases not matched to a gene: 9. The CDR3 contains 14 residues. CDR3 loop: CSVPPRTGYNEQFF. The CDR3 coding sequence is TGCAGTGTCCCGCCGCGGACAGGCTACAATGAGCAGTTCTTC.

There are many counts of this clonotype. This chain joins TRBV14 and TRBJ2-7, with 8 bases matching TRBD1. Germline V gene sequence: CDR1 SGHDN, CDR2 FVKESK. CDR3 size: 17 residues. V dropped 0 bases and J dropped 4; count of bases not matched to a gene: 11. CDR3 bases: TGTGCCAGCAGCCAAGAGGACCCGCCAGGGGGCAAGTACGAGCAGTACTTC. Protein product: CASSQEDPPGGKYEQYF. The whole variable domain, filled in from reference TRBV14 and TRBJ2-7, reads EAGVTQFPSHSVIEKGQTVTLRCDPISGHDNLYWYRRVMGKEIKFLLHFVKESKQDESGMPNNRFLAERTGGTYSTLKVQPAELEDSGVYFCASSQEDPPGGKYEQYFGPGTRLTVT.

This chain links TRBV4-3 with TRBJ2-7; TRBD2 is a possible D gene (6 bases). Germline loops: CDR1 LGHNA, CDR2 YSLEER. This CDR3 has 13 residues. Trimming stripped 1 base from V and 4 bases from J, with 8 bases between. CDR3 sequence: CASSQGGVYEQYF. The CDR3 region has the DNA TGCGCCAGCAGCCAAGGGGGGGTTTACGAGCAGTACTTC.

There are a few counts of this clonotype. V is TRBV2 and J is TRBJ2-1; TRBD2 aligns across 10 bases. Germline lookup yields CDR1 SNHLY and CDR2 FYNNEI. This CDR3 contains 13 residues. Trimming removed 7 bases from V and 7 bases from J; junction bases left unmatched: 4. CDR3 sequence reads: CASKLAGLNEQFF. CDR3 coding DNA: TGTGCCAGCAAACTAGCGGGACTAAATGAGCAGTTCTTC.

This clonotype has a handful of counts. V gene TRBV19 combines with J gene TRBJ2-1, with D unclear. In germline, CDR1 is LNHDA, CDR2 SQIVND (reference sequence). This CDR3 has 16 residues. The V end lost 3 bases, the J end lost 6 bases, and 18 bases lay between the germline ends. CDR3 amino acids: CASSISRSLAPNEQFF. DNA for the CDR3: TGTGCCAGTAGTATTTCTAGATCCCTGGCCCCCAATGAGCAGTTCTTC.

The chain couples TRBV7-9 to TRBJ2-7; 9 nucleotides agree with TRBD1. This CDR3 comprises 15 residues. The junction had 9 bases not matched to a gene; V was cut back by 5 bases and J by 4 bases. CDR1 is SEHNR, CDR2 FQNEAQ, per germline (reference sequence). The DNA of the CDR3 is TGTGCCAGCAGCGGCCGGGACAGGGAAACGTACGAGCAGTACTTC. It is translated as CASSGRDRETYEQYF.

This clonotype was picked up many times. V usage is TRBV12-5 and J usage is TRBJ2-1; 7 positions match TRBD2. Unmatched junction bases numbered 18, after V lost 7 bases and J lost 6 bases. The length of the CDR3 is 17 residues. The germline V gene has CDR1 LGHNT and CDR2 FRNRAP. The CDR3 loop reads CASATPLAGVPPNEQFF. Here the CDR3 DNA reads TGTGCTAGTGCCACTCCTCTGGCGGGAGTACCCCCCAATGAGCAGTTCTTC.